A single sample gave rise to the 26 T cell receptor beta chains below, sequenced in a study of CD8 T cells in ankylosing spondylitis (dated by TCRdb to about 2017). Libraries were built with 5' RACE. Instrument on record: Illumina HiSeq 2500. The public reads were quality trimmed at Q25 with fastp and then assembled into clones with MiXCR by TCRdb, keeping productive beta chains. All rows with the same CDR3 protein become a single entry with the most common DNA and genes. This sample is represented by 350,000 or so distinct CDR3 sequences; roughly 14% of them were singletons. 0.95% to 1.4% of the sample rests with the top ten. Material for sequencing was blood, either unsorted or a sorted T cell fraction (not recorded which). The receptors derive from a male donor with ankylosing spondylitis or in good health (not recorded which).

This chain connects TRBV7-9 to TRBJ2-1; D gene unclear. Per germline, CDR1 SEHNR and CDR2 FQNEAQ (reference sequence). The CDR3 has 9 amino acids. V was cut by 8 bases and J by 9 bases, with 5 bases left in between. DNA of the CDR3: TGTGCCAGCGATATTGAGCAGTTCTTC. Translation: CASDIEQFF.

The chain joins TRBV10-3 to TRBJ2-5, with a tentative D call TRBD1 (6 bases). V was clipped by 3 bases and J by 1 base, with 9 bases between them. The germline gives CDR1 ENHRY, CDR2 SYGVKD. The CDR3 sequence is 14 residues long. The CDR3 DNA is TGTGCCATCAGTGAACGGACAGCCCAAGAGACCCAGTACTTC. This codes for CAISERTAQETQYF.

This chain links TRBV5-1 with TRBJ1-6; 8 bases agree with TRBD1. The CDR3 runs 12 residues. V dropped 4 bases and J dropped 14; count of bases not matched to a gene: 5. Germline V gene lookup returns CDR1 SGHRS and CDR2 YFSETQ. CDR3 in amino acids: CASSLTGETLHF. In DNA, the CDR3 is TGCGCCAGCAGCCTGACAGGGGAGACCCTCCACTTT.

The CDR3 sequence is CSANSDRNTEAFF. As DNA, the CDR3 is TGCAGTGCTAACTCTGACAGGAACACTGAAGCTTTCTTT. The chain couples TRBV20-1 to TRBJ1-1; D might be TRBD1 (5 bases). The germline V gene has CDR1 DFQATT and CDR2 SNEGSKA (reference sequence). The CDR3 is made up of 13 amino acids. V lost 4 bases, J lost 1 base, and 10 bases lay in between.

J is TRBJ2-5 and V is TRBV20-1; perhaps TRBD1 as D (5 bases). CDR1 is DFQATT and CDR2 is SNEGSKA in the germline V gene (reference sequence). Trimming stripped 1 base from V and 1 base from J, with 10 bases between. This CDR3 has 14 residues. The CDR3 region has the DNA TGCAGTGCTAGAGGAAACAGGCCCCAAGAGACCCAGTACTTC. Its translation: CSARGNRPQETQYF.

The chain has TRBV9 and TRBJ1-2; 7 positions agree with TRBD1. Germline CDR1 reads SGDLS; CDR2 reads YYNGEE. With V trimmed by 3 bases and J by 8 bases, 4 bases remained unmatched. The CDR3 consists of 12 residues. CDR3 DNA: TGTGCCAGCAGCGACACAGGGGCCGGCTACACCTTC. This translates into CASSDTGAGYTF. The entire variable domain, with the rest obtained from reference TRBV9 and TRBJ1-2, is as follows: DSGVTQTPKHLITATGQRVTLRCSPRSGDLSVYWYQQSLDQGLQFLIQYYNGEERAKGNILERFSAQQFPDLHSELNLSSLELGDSALYFCASSDTGAGYTFGSGTRLTVV.

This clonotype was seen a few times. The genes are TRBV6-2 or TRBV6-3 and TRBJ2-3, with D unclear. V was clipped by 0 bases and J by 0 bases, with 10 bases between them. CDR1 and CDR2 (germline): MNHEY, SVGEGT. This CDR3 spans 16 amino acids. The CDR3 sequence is CASSYSMRSSTDTQYF. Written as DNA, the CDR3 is TGTGCCAGCAGTTACTCGATGAGAAGCAGCACAGATACGCAGTATTTT.

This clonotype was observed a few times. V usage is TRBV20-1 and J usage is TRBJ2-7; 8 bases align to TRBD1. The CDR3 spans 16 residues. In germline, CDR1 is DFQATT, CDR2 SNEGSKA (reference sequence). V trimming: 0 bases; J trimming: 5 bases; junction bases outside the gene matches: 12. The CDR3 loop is CSARDPRTGWGNEQYF. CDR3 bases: TGCAGTGCTAGAGACCCCCGGACAGGGTGGGGGAACGAGCAGTACTTC.

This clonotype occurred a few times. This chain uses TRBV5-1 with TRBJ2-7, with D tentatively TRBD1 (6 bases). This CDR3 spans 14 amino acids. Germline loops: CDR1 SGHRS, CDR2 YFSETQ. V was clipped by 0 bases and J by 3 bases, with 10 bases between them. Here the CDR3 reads CASSLATGYYEQYF. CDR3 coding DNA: TGCGCCAGCAGCTTGGCGACAGGTTACTACGAGCAGTACTTC.

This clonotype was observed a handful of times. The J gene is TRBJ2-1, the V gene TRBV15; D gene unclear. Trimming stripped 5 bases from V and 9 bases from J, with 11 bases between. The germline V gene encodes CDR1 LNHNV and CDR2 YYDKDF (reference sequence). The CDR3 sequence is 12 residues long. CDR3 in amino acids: CATSALVGEQFF. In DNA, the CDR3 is TGTGCCACCAGCGCCCTAGTGGGTGAGCAGTTCTTC.

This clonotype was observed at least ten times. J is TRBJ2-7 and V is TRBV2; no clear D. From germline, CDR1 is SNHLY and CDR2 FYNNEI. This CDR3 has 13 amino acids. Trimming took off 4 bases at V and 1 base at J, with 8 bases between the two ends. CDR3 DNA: TGTGCCAGCAGTGCCCGGCCATCCTACGAGCAGTACTTC. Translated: CASSARPSYEQYF.

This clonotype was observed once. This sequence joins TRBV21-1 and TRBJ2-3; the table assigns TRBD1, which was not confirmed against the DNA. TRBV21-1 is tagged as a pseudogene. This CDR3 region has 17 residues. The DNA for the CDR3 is TGTGCCAGCAGCAAACCCCTTAGACAGAGCACCACAGATACGCAGTATTTT. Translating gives CASSKPLRQSTTDTQYF.

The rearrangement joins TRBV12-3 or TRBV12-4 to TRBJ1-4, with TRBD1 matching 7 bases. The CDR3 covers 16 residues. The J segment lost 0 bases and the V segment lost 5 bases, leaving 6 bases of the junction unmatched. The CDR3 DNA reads TGTGCCAGCAGTGCCGTGGGACAGACAACTAATGAAAAACTGTTTTTT. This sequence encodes CASSAVGQTTNEKLFF.

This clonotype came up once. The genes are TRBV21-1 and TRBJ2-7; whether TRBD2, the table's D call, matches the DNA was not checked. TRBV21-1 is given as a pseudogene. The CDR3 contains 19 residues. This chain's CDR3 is CASRMQYDVPDDGSYEQYF. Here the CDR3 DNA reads TGTGCCAGCAGGATGCAATATGACGTCCCGGACGACGGGTCTTACGAGCAGTACTTC.

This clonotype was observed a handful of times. The CDR3 region is CSARDGVTHAAFF. The CDR3 DNA follows: TGCAGTGCTAGAGATGGGGTAACGCACGCGGCTTTCTTT. The chain links TRBV20-1 to TRBJ1-1; no firm D call. The V end was cut by 0 bases, the J end by 11 bases, with 16 bases between. Germline CDR1 reads DFQATT; CDR2 reads SNEGSKA (reference sequence). There are 13 residues in the CDR3.

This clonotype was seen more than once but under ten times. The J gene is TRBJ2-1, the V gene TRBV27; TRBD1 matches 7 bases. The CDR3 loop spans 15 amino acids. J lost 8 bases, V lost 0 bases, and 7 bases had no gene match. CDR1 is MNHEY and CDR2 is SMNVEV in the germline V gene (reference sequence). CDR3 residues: CASSLSPRQGYEQFF. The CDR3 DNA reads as TGTGCCAGCAGTTTATCCCCACGACAGGGCTATGAGCAGTTCTTC.

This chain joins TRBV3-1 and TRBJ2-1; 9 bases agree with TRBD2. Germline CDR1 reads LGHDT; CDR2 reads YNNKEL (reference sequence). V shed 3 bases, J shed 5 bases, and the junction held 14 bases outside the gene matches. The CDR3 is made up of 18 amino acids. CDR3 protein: CASSQGDFLAGRNNEQFF. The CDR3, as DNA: TGTGCCAGCAGCCAGGGAGATTTCCTAGCGGGACGAAACAATGAGCAGTTCTTC.

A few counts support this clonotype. The CDR3 DNA reads as TGCGCCAGCAGCGGGGGAGGAGTGAACACTGAAGCTTTCTTT. Residues: CASSGGGVNTEAFF. This rearrangement joins TRBV5-1 to TRBJ1-1, with TRBD1 as a possible D gene (5 bases). CDR3 length: 14 amino acids. Germline-derived CDR1 and CDR2 are SGHRS and YFSETQ. V lost 4 bases and J 0 bases, leaving 10 bases between the germline ends.

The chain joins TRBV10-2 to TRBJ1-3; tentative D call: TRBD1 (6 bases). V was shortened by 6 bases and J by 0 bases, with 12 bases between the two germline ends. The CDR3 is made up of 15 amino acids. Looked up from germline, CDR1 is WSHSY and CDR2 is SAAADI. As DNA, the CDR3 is TGCGCCAGCAGAGACAGGACGAGCTCTGGAAACACCATATATTTT. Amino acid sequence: CASRDRTSSGNTIYF.

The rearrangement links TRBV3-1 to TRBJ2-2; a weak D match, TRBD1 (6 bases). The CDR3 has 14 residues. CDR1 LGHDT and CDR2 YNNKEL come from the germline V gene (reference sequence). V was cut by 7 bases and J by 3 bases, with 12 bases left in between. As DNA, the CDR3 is TGTGCCAGCACTGGGGGCGCGGACACCGGGGAGCTGTTTTTT. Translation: CASTGGADTGELFF.

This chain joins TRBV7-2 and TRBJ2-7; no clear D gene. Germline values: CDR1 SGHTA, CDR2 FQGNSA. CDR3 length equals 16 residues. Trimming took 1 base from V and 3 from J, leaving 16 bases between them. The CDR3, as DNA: TGTGCCAGCAGCTTAGAGCGAATCCAATTTTTCTACGAGCAGTACTTC. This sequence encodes CASSLERIQFFYEQYF.

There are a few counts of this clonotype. The CDR3 loop reads CASSELEKGKLFF. The DNA of the CDR3 is TGTGCCAGCAGTGAATTGGAAAAGGGAAAACTGTTTTTT. The chain has TRBV25-1 and TRBJ1-4, with no clear D. With 1 base removed from V and 10 bases from J, the gap between germline ends came to 10 bases. Per the germline V gene, CDR1 is MGHDK and CDR2 is SYGVNS. CDR3 length equals 13 residues. Drawing the rest from reference TRBV25-1 and TRBJ1-4, the complete variable domain is EADIYQTPRYLVIGTGKKITLECSQTMGHDKMYWYQQDPGMELHLIHYSYGVNSTEKGDLSSESTVSRIRTEHFPLTLESARPSHTSQYLCASSELEKGKLFFGSGTQLSVL.

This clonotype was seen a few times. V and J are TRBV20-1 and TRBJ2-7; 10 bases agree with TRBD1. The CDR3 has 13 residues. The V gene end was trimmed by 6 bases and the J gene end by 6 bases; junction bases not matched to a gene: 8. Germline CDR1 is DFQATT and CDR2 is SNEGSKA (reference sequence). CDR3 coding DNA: TGCAGTGCCTTCGGGACAGGGGTAAGCGAGCAGTACTTC. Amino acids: CSAFGTGVSEQYF.

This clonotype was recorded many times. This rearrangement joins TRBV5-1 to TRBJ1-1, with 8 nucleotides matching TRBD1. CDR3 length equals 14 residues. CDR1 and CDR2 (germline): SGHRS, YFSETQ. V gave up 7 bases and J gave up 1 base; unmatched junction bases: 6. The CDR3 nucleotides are TGCGCCAGCCTATATGGGACAGGGAACACTGAAGCTTTCTTT. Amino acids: CASLYGTGNTEAFF.

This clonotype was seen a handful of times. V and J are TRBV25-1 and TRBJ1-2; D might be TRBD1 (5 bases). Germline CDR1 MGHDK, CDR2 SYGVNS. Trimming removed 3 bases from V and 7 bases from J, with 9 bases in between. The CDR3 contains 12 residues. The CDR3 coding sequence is TGTGCCAGCAGTGAGAGCCAGGGTGGCTACACCTTC. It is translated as CASSESQGGYTF.

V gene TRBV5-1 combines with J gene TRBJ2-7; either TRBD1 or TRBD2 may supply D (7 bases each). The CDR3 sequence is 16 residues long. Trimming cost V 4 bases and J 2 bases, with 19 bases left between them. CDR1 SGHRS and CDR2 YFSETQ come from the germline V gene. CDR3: CASSVGGTETTYEQYF. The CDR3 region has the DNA TGCGCCAGCAGCGTGGGAGGGACAGAGACAACCTACGAGCAGTACTTC.